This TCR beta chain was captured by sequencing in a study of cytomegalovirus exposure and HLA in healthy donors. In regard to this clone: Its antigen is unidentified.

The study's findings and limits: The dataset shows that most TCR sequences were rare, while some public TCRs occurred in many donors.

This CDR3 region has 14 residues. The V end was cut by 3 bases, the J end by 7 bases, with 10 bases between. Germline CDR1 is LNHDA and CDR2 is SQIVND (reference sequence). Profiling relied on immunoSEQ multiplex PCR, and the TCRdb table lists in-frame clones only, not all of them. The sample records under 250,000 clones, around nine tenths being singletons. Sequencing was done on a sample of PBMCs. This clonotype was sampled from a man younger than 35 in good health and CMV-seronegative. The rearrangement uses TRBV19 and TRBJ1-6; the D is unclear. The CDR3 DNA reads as TGTGCCAGTAGTATGGTCGGGGTGAATTCACCCCTCCACTTT. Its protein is CASSMVGVNSPLHF.